The 13 T cell receptor beta chains given below trace back to one sample, sequenced in a study of T cell changes during pregnancy in multiple sclerosis. TCRdb keeps only in-frame clones here, not all; method: immunoSEQ multiplex PCR. The sample yields tens of thousands of clones, about 90% seen once. The source was peripheral blood, collected after pregnancy. These receptors originate from a female donor in good health, enrolled as a control in a pregnancy study.

DNA for the CDR3: TGTGCCAGCGCATGGGACAGCGGGCCCTACGAGCAGTACTTC. Protein: CASAWDSGPYEQYF. The genes are TRBV5-6 and TRBJ2-7; a possible D gene is TRBD1 (7 bases). CDR3 size: 14 residues. The germline V and J ends were trimmed by 7 bases and 2 bases, with 16 bases remaining between them. CDR1 and CDR2 from the germline V gene are SGHDT and YYEEEE.

In its sample, this clone was seen once. V and J are TRBV28 and TRBJ1-2; 8 nucleotides agree with TRBD1. The CDR3 covers 14 residues. Trimming removed 6 bases from V and 2 bases from J; junction bases left unmatched: 5. CDR1 MDHEN and CDR2 SYDVKM come from the germline V gene. The CDR3 loop reads CASRRDRGNYGYTF. DNA for the CDR3: TGTGCCAGCAGGAGAGACAGGGGCAACTATGGCTACACCTTC.

The chain joins TRBV19 to TRBJ2-1, with 12 bases lining up with TRBD2. The CDR3 has 14 residues. V shed 6 bases and J 5 bases; nucleotides not matched to a gene: 2. Germline CDR1 is LNHDA and CDR2 is SQIVND (reference sequence). The CDR3 loop is CASSGLAGHNEQFF. The CDR3 coding sequence is TGTGCCAGTAGCGGACTAGCGGGACACAATGAGCAGTTCTTC. The full variable domain, its missing parts supplied by reference TRBV19 and TRBJ2-1, is DGGITQSPKYLFRKEGQNVTLSCEQNLNHDAMYWYRQDPGQGLRLIYYSQIVNDFQKGDIAEGYSVSREKKESFPLTVTSAQKNPTAFYLCASSGLAGHNEQFFGPGTRLTVL.

The chain links TRBV10-3 to TRBJ2-5, with 7 bases identical to TRBD1. V lost 6 bases to trimming and J lost 3 bases; unmatched junction nucleotides: 1. CDR1 ENHRY and CDR2 SYGVKD come from the germline V gene. The CDR3 extends over 12 amino acids. CDR3 region: CAIRGTEETQYF. CDR3 DNA: TGTGCCATCAGGGGGACAGAAGAGACCCAGTACTTC.

This clone was found once. The V and J genes are TRBV10-1 and TRBJ2-1, with 7 positions matching TRBD2. The germline V gene has CDR1 WNHNN and CDR2 SYGVQD (reference sequence). Trimming removed 0 bases from V and 12 bases from J; junction bases left unmatched: 5. There are 13 residues in the CDR3. For the CDR3, the DNA is TGCGCCAGCAGTGAGTCGGTTCGCGGGAGGCAGTTCTTC. Protein sequence: CASSESVRGRQFF.

V and J are TRBV6-1 and TRBJ1-2; 7 nucleotides line up with TRBD1. CDR3 length: 13 residues. The junction had 13 bases not matched to a gene; V was cut back by 5 bases and J by 13 bases. In germline, CDR1 is MNHNS, CDR2 SASEGT. The CDR3 here is CASSFRDSGSPTF. CDR3 sequence (DNA): TGTGCCAGCAGTTTCCGGGACAGTGGCTCCCCCACCTTC.

This clone was seen once. The chain couples TRBV9 to TRBJ1-2; TRBD1 matches 10 bases. The CDR3 extends over 16 amino acids. The ends lost 6 bases at V and 0 bases at J; junction bases unmatched: 8. The germline V gene encodes CDR1 SGDLS and CDR2 YYNGEE. CDR3 region: CASTTGTGASNYGYTF. The CDR3 DNA sequence: TGTGCCAGCACCACAGGGACAGGGGCTTCTAACTATGGCTACACCTTC.

The chain combines TRBV5-1 with TRBJ2-5, with D maybe TRBD1 (8 bases). Trimming removed 4 bases at V and 12 bases at J, with 22 bases between. In germline, CDR1 is SGHRS, CDR2 YFSETQ. The CDR3 runs 14 residues. CDR3 nucleotides: TGCGCCAGCAGCCTCGGACAGGGAGGGAGTTCTAAGTACTTC. It yields the protein CASSLGQGGSSKYF.

The J gene is TRBJ1-2, the V gene TRBV7-6, with TRBD1 matching 7 bases. Trimming at V came to 5 bases and at J to 0 bases, leaving 9 bases not matched to a gene. The CDR3 has 16 amino acids. Germline loops: CDR1 SGHVS, CDR2 FNYEAQ. The CDR3 spells CASSRVGTATNYGYTF. The CDR3 bases are TGTGCCAGCAGCCGTGTTGGGACAGCCACTAACTATGGCTACACCTTC. Supplemented by reference TRBV7-6 and TRBJ1-2, the full variable domain reads GAGVSQSPRYKVTKRGQDVALRCDPISGHVSLYWYRQALGQGPEFLTYFNYEAQQDKSGLPNDRFSAERPEGSISTLTIQRTEQRDSAMYRCASSRVGTATNYGYTFGSGTRLTVV.

The chain joins TRBV29-1 to TRBJ1-2; D may be TRBD1 (5 bases). V lost 7 bases, J lost 3 bases, and 12 bases lay in between. CDR3 length equals 12 residues. The germline V gene encodes CDR1 SQVTM and CDR2 ANQGSEA. The DNA of the CDR3 is TGCAGCGACCAAGACAGACACTATGGCTACACCTTC. This sequence encodes CSDQDRHYGYTF.

V is TRBV18 and J is TRBJ2-1; 16 bases are a match to TRBD2. The CDR3 is 18 residues long. The V segment lost 0 bases and the J segment 3 bases; nucleotides outside the gene matches: 2. The germline CDR1 and CDR2 sequences are KGHSH and LQKENI. The CDR3 here is CASSPPGLAGGDYNEQFF. The CDR3 DNA is TGTGCCAGCTCACCACCGGGACTAGCGGGGGGGGACTACAATGAGCAGTTCTTC.

V usage is TRBV25-1 and J usage is TRBJ2-1, with 11 bases lining up with TRBD1. Germline V gives CDR1 MGHDK, CDR2 SYGVNS. The CDR3 sequence is 17 residues long. The V and J ends lost 6 bases and 12 bases, in that order; junction bases with no gene match: 19. The CDR3 region has the DNA TGTGCCAGCAGCCCAAAGCACGGGACTGTGGGGACAGGGGGGCAGTTCTTC. Protein sequence: CASSPKHGTVGTGGQFF.

This clone was observed a handful of times. The rearrangement joins TRBV5-4 to TRBJ2-1; weak D call: TRBD2 (5 bases). The CDR3 covers 13 residues. Trimming shortened V by 0 bases and J by 9 bases, and 10 bases separated the two germline ends. CDR1 is SGHNT, CDR2 YYREEE, per germline (reference sequence). The CDR3: CASSLASSLEQFF. DNA for the CDR3: TGTGCCAGCAGCTTGGCTAGCTCGCTTGAGCAGTTCTTC.